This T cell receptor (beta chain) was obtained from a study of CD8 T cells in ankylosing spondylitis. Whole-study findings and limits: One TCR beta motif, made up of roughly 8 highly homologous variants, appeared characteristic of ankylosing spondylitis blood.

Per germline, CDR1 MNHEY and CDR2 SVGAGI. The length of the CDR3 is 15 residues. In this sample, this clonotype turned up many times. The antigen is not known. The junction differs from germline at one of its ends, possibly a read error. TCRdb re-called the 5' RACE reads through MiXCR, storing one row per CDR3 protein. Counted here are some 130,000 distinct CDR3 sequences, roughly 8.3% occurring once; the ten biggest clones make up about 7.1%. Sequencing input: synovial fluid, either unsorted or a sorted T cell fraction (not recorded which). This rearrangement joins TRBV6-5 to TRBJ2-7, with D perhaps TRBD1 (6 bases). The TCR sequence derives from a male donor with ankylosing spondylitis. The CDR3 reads CASSNSGQAPYEQYF. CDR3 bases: TGTGCCAGCAGTAACTCGGGACAAGCCCCCTACGAGCAGTACTTC.